This is a list of T cell receptor beta chains from one sample in a study of neoadjuvant anti-PD-1 for oral cavity cancer. The protocol was immunoSEQ multiplex PCR, while the TCRdb copy is restricted to in-frame clones and leaves out a portion. The sample contains around 81,000 clones, more than 80% of which appear only once. The source material was PBMCs, sampled before nivolumab (anti-PD-1) treatment. These receptor sequences come from a person aged 40 to 85 with oral cavity squamous cell carcinoma. CDR3s include the opening cysteine and the closing phenylalanine or tryptophan. Fields, in order: CDR3 protein, CDR3 DNA, D gene, J gene, V gene. A D gene is named only where the DNA matches it firmly.

CDR3 protein: CASNRNRVEAFF
CDR3 DNA: TGTGCCAGCAATCGGAACAGGGTAGAAGCTTTCTTT
D gene: .
J gene: TRBJ1-1
V gene: TRBV6-1

CDR3 protein: CASSQRADNANTGELFF
CDR3 DNA: TGCGCCAGCAGCCAACGGGCTGATAACGCGAACACCGGGGAGCTGTTTTTT
D gene: .
J gene: TRBJ2-2
V gene: TRBV4-1

CDR3 protein: CASSVVGQGSDTQYF
CDR3 DNA: TGTGCCAGCAGCGTAGTTGGACAGGGGTCAGATACGCAGTATTTT
D gene: TRBD1
J gene: TRBJ2-3
V gene: TRBV9

CDR3 protein: CASSLVMGHQETQYF
CDR3 DNA: TGTGCCAGCAGCCTGGTGATGGGACACCAAGAGACCCAGTACTTC
D gene: .
J gene: TRBJ2-5
V gene: TRBV11-2

CDR3 protein: CASSLDGVGYIQYF
CDR3 DNA: TGTGCCAGCAGCTTAGACGGGGTTGGGTACATTCAGTACTTC
D gene: .
J gene: TRBJ2-4
V gene: TRBV7-6

CDR3 protein: CASSPPGQGGSGELFF
CDR3 DNA: TGTGCCAGCAGCCCGCCGGGACAGGGAGGAAGCGGGGAGCTGTTTTTT
D gene: TRBD1
J gene: TRBJ2-2
V gene: TRBV13

CDR3 protein: CASSGTNTGELFF
CDR3 DNA: TGTGCCAGCTCCGGGACAAACACCGGGGAGCTGTTTTTT
D gene: .
J gene: TRBJ2-2
V gene: TRBV27

CDR3 protein: CASGQGGGYTF
CDR3 DNA: TGTGCCAGCGGACAGGGGGGAGGCTACACCTTC
D gene: TRBD1
J gene: TRBJ1-2
V gene: TRBV6-6

CDR3 protein: CASSRTLLAASYEQYF
CDR3 DNA: TGTGCCAGCAGCCGAACTTTACTAGCGGCTTCCTACGAGCAGTACTTC
D gene: TRBD2
J gene: TRBJ2-7
V gene: TRBV7-2

CDR3 protein: CASSQGLEFNEQFF
CDR3 DNA: TGCGCCAGCAGCCAAGGGCTAGAATTCAATGAGCAGTTCTTC
D gene: .
J gene: TRBJ2-1
V gene: TRBV4-1

CDR3 protein: CASSLGETVVSTDTQYF
CDR3 DNA: TGTGCCAGCAGTTTAGGGGAGACAGTTGTCAGCACAGATACGCAGTATTTT
D gene: .
J gene: TRBJ2-3
V gene: TRBV11-2

CDR3 protein: CASSLFDRSDQPQHF
CDR3 DNA: TGCGCCAGCAGCCTCTTTGACAGAAGTGATCAGCCCCAGCATTTT
D gene: .
J gene: TRBJ1-5
V gene: TRBV4-1

CDR3 protein: CASSGGTSGRYEQYF
CDR3 DNA: TGTGCCAGCAGCGGCGGGACTAGCGGGAGGTACGAGCAGTACTTC
D gene: TRBD2
J gene: TRBJ2-7
V gene: TRBV6-5

CDR3 protein: CASSQESTDFYQPQHF
CDR3 DNA: TGTGCCAGCAGCCAAGAATCAACAGACTTCTATCAGCCCCAGCATTTT
D gene: .
J gene: TRBJ1-5
V gene: TRBV4-2

CDR3 protein: CASSAMKINTEAFF
CDR3 DNA: TGTGCCAGCAGTGCGATGAAGATTAACACTGAAGCTTTCTTT
D gene: .
J gene: TRBJ1-1
V gene: TRBV2

CDR3 protein: CASSVLLGGTYNEQFF
CDR3 DNA: TGTGCCAGTAGTGTCCTACTAGGGGGGACCTACAATGAGCAGTTCTTC
D gene: .
J gene: TRBJ2-1
V gene: TRBV19

CDR3 protein: CASSSGSYEQYF
CDR3 DNA: TGTGCCAGCAGTAGCGGGAGCTACGAGCAGTACTTC
D gene: TRBD2
J gene: TRBJ2-7
V gene: TRBV6-6

CDR3 protein: CASSKGGAPGANVLTF
CDR3 DNA: TGTGCCAGTAGTAAGGGGGGCGCCCCTGGGGCCAACGTCCTGACTTTC
D gene: .
J gene: TRBJ2-6
V gene: TRBV19

CDR3 protein: CAWSVANEQFF
CDR3 DNA: TGTGCCTGGAGTGTCGCCAATGAGCAGTTCTTC
D gene: .
J gene: TRBJ2-1
V gene: TRBV30

CDR3 protein: CASRGGQQYEQYF
CDR3 DNA: TGTGCCTCCCGCGGGGGACAGCAATACGAGCAGTACTTC
D gene: .
J gene: TRBJ2-7
V gene: TRBV30

CDR3 protein: CASMGQPNEKLFF
CDR3 DNA: TGTGCCTCCATGGGACAGCCTAATGAAAAACTGTTTTTT
D gene: TRBD1
J gene: TRBJ1-4
V gene: TRBV30

CDR3 protein: CAWDRQGFTEAFF
CDR3 DNA: TGTGCCTGGGACCGACAGGGTTTTACTGAAGCTTTCTTT
D gene: TRBD1
J gene: TRBJ1-1
V gene: TRBV30

CDR3 protein: CASSLGGLAPGELFF
CDR3 DNA: TGTGCCAGCAGCTTAGGGGGACTAGCGCCCGGGGAGCTGTTTTTT
D gene: TRBD2
J gene: TRBJ2-2
V gene: TRBV7-8